This T cell receptor beta chain was captured in a study of CXCR3-negative and CXCR3-positive naive CD8 T cells. Study-level points and caveats: Naive cells that were CXCR3-positive had more hydrophobic TRB CDR3s (compared with CXCR3-negative naive cells). Cryopreservation partially decreased CXCR3 expression, and most assays used fresh PBMCs.

The authors made the TRB cDNA libraries by 5' RACE using UMI labels. No DNA is given; TCRdb re-called the 5' RACE reads and lists each CDR3 protein once. The sample spans tens of thousands of distinct CDR3 sequences; the ten largest clones claim around 0.8%. Germline CDR1 reads MNHEY; CDR2 reads SVGAGI. The CDR3 is made up of 18 amino acids. Points on this clonotype: Its antigen is unknown.

Sequencing was carried out using naive CXCR3+ CD8+ T cells from blood. Documented subset: CD45RO-CCR7+CD27+CD95- naive CD8+ T cells expressing CXCR3 (TNR3+). The chain carries TRBV6-5 and TRBJ2-3; the TRBD1 assignment by TCRdb is unverifiable without DNA. This TCR was sampled from a human donor in good health. Some clones in this sample may be carry-over from other donors' samples. The CDR3 reads CASYPGARRGTFTDTQYF.